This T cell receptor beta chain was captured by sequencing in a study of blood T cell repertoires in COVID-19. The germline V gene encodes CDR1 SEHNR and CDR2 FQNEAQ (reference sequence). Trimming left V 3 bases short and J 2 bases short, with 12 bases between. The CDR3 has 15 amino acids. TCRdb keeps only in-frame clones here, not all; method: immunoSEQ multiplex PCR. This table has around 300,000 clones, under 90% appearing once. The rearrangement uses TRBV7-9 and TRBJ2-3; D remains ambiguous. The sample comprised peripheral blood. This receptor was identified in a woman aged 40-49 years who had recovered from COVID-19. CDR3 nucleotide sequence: TGTGCCAGCAGCTTCGACTGGAGCTACACAGATACGCAGTATTTT. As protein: CASSFDWSYTDTQYF. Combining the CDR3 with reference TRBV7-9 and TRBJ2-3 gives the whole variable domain DTGVSQNPRHKITKRGQNVTFRCDPISEHNRLYWYRQTLGQGPEFLTYFQNEAQLEKSRLLSDRFSAERPKGSFSTLEIQRTEQGDSAMYLCASSFDWSYTDTQYFGPGTRLTVL.